These 2 T cell receptor beta chains were all obtained from the same sample, sequenced in a study of T cells in Graves' hyperthyroidism and ophthalmopathy (dated by TCRdb to about 2019). Library construction relied on multiplex PCR. Reads for this sample came from an Illumina HiSeq 2000. Amplification of TCR beta CDR3 regions was carried out from RNA transcripts. The first round of RT-PCR for the TCR CDR3 was performed with the HTBI primer set and the Qiagen OneStep RT-PCR kit. TCRdb passed the public sequencing reads through fastp at Q25 and MiXCR, retaining productive beta sequences. Every distinct CDR3 protein forms one entry, paired with its most common genes and DNA. The sample includes about 620,000 distinct CDR3 sequences, with 16% observed a single time. The biggest ten clones account for 3% to 4% of the sample. Sequences were obtained from blood. The receptors here all came from a woman aged 25 to 39 with Graves' hyperthyroidism.

The chain links TRBV28 to TRBJ2-1; possible D gene TRBD2, 6 bases. CDR1 is MDHEN and CDR2 is SYDVKM in the germline V gene. The CDR3 has 12 residues. V was trimmed by 3 bases and J by 11 bases, leaving 11 bases between them. The CDR3 here is CASSFRRDKQFF. The DNA of the CDR3 is TGTGCCAGCAGTTTCCGGCGGGATAAGCAGTTCTTC.

This clonotype was seen repeatedly, ten times or more. The chain uses TRBV12-3 or TRBV12-4 and TRBJ1-2; 7 positions agree with TRBD1. The CDR3 loop spans 13 amino acids. V lost 5 bases, J lost 2 bases, and 2 bases stayed unmatched. The CDR3 nucleotides read TGTGCCAGCAGTCGACAGGGCAACTATGGCTACACCTTC. It is translated as CASSRQGNYGYTF.